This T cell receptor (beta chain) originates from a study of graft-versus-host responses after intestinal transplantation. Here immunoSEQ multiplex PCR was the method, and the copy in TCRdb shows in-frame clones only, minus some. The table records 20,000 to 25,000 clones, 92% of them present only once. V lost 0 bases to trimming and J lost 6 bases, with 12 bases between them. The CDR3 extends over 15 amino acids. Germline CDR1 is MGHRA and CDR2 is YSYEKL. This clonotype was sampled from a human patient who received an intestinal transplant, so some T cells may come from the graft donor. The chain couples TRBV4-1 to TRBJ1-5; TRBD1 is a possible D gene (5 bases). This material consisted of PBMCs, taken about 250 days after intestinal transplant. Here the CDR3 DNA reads TGCGCCAGCAGCCAAGACATAAATGGGGCTCAGCCCCAGCATTTT. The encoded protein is CASSQDINGAQPQHF.